This T cell receptor (beta chain) was obtained from a study of blood T cell repertoires in COVID-19. Study-wide background: Acute and convalescent COVID-19 samples came from the United States, Italy and Spain. Sources were T cells, B-cell-depleted T cells, or PBMCs; the material itself was cDNA or gDNA.

The authors' processing: Amplification with reference gene primers provided the estimates of nucleated cell counts. TCRdb's copy holds only in-frame clones and misses some; the assay was immunoSEQ multiplex PCR. V and J calls and clone size are given by that table; D and trimming were obtained from the DNA. This sample carries roughly 34,000 clones, approximately 82% of them seen once, and the ten largest clones take around 15%. This CDR3 region has 15 residues. V dropped 2 bases and J dropped 3; count of bases not matched to a gene: 7. Per germline, CDR1 SGHRS and CDR2 YFSETQ. Sequenced material: peripheral blood. The V call is TRBV5-1, the J call TRBJ2-7, with 8 bases that match TRBD2. The receptor's source is a man at least 80 years old with active or convalescent COVID-19. The CDR3 region has the DNA TGCGCCAGCAGCTTACTAGCGGACGAGAACTACGAGCAGTACTTC. Amino acids: CASSLLADENYEQYF.